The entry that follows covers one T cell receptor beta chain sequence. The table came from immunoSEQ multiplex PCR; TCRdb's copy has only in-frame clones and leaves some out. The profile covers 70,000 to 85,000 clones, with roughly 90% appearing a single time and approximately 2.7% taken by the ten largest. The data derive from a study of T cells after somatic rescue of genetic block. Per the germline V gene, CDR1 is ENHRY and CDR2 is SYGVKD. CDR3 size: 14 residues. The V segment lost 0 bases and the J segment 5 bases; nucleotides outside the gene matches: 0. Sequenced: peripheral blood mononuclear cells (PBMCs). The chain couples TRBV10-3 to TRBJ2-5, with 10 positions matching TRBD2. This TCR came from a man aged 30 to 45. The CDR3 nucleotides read TGTGCCATCAGTGAGTCTAGCGGGAGGGAGACCCAGTACTTC. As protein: CAISESSGRETQYF.